The TCR beta chain under discussion was sequenced for a study of shared clonotypes between healthy human individuals. In germline, CDR1 is LGHNA, CDR2 YNFKEQ. The CDR3 spans 16 residues. J was trimmed by 5 bases and V by 2 bases; bases with no gene match: 3. Profiled with immunoSEQ multiplex PCR; TCRdb holds only in-frame clones, not every one. This repertoire shows roughly 1 million clones, about 70% found once; its top ten account for over 1.3%. The count of this clone is one. The specimen was memory CD4+ T cells sorted from blood. Subset here: CD45RA-negative fraction. This receptor was taken from a man younger than 30 in good health. The V call is TRBV4-2, the J call TRBJ2-3; 14 bases fit TRBD2. The CDR3: CASSQSGLAGGDTQYF. The CDR3 bases are TGTGCCAGCAGCCAATCCGGACTAGCGGGAGGAGATACGCAGTATTTT.